Given below is one TCR beta chain in context. The data were obtained in a study of blood T cell repertoires in COVID-19. At the level of the study: Acute-phase and convalescent COVID-19 samples originated in the United States, Italy and Spain. T cells, B-cell-depleted T cells, or PBMCs supplied cDNA or gDNA.

Original processing methods: Estimates of nucleated cell counts were drawn from the amplification of reference gene primers. The protocol was immunoSEQ multiplex PCR, while the TCRdb copy is restricted to in-frame clones and leaves out a portion. The V and J calls and clone size come from that table; D and trimming were worked out from the DNA. Of 250,000 to 300,000 clones in the sample, roughly 85% were seen once. Sequenced input: peripheral blood. The source of this sequence is a man aged 50 to 60 with active or convalescent COVID-19.

CDR3 amino acids: CASSEAGSQPQHF. CDR3 nucleotide sequence: TGTGCCAGCAGTGAGGCAGGTTCCCAGCCCCAGCATTTT. The V call is TRBV6-1, the J call TRBJ1-5; D remains ambiguous. The V gene lost 3 bases and the J gene lost 7 bases, with 10 bases spanning the gap. The CDR3 loop spans 13 amino acids. Germline assignment: CDR1 MNHNS and CDR2 SASEGT.